The clone carrying this T cell receptor (beta chain) was recorded once. Its antigen is unknown. The PCR ran on 60 Vbeta and 13 Jbeta primers. Generated by immunoSEQ multiplex PCR, the TCRdb table keeps only in-frame clones and is missing some. Of 55,000 to 70,000 clones listed, 74% are singletons. These data belong to a study of cytomegalovirus exposure and HLA in healthy donors. General study points: The availability of immune exposure information extended only to CMV serostatus. In an earlier analysis, most TCR beta V segments were productive about 87% or about 30% of the time. Using a false discovery rate of 0.05, a later analysis showed that fewer than 20,000 TCR beta sequences were associated with HLA alleles.

V shed 4 bases, J shed 0 bases, and the junction held 2 bases outside the gene matches. Germline values: CDR1 SEHNR, CDR2 FQNEAQ (reference sequence). CDR3 length: 15 amino acids. Healthy individuals who donated bone marrow served as the donors. Sequencing used PBMCs. The source is a woman aged 60 to 75 in good health and CMV-seropositive. V usage is TRBV7-9 and J usage is TRBJ1-3; TRBD1 aligns across 8 bases. The CDR3 sequence is CASSYTGGSGNTIYF. The CDR3 nucleotides are TGTGCCAGCAGCTATACAGGGGGCTCTGGAAACACCATATATTTT.